This entry describes one TCR beta chain. Its target is unknown. Assay used: immunoSEQ multiplex PCR; TCRdb lists only in-frame clones, some missing. The sample has fewer than 140,000 clones; about 85% are singletons. The data belong to a study of cytomegalovirus exposure and HLA in healthy donors. Overall study findings and caveats: The classifier was said to identify cytomegalovirus status with high specificity and sensitivity.

CDR1 and CDR2 from the germline V gene are LNHNV and YYDKDF (reference sequence). V dropped 0 bases and J dropped 9 bases, with 16 bases sitting between them. CDR3 length equals 15 residues. The V and J genes are TRBV15 and TRBJ2-3; D possibly corresponds to TRBD2 (7 bases). Sequenced sample: PBMCs. This sequence originates from a young woman in good health and CMV-seropositive. DNA for the CDR3: TGTGCCACCAGCAGAGATACTTCGGGGAGGGGGACGCAGTATTTT. It encodes CATSRDTSGRGTQYF.